This passage covers 8 T cell receptor beta chains from one sample sequenced in a study of response to subunit inactivated influenza vaccine listed by TCRdb under 2018. The time point label here, explained by the study, means: 45 days after influenza vaccine administration. Library preparation employed RT-PCR. For sequencing, an Illumina HiSeq 2500 was employed. TCRdb ran its own pipeline on the public reads, namely fastp trimming at Q25 and MiXCR clone calling, and kept in-frame beta chains. For every CDR3 protein sequence, its rows merge into one entry that carries the most common genes and DNA. This sample gives 430,000 or so distinct CDR3 sequences in total; about 10% of them show up just once. The leading ten clones occupy about 12% of the sample. The source material was PBMCs from blood, sampled 45 days after vaccination. The receptors derive from a man aged 50 to 60 who received an inactivated influenza vaccine. Donor details come from another sample of the same person, matched by shared clones.

This clonotype was counted only a few times. The V and J genes are TRBV2 and TRBJ2-7; the D gene is possibly TRBD1 (5 bases). Germline CDR1 is SNHLY and CDR2 is FYNNEI. This CDR3 is 13 amino acids long. V was shortened by 11 bases and J by 1 base, with 15 bases between the two germline ends. In DNA, the CDR3 is TGTGCCGGATTGGGCAGGGTTTCCTACGAGCAGTACTTC. Translating gives CAGLGRVSYEQYF.

This clonotype showed up just a few times. The J gene is TRBJ2-3, the V gene TRBV18; TRBD1 aligns across 8 bases. Germline V gene lookup returns CDR1 KGHSH and CDR2 LQKENI. This CDR3 spans 13 amino acids. The V segment lost 5 bases and the J segment 4 bases; nucleotides outside the gene matches: 2. DNA of the CDR3: TGTGCCAGCTCAGAGGACAGGGCAGATACGCAGTATTTT. Protein product: CASSEDRADTQYF.

This chain uses TRBV7-2 with TRBJ2-5; 8 bases are shared with TRBD1. The V and J ends lost 6 bases and 5 bases, in that order; junction bases with no gene match: 11. The CDR3 contains 15 residues. Germline CDR1 and CDR2: SGHTA and FQGNSA. In DNA form, the CDR3 reads TGTGCCAGCAGTCTAGGGACAGGAGAAGACGAGACCCAGTACTTC. This codes for CASSLGTGEDETQYF.

V and J are TRBV20-1 and TRBJ2-5; 8 nucleotides line up with TRBD2. Germline V CDR1 and CDR2: DFQATT, SNEGSKA (reference sequence). V shed 4 bases, J shed 5 bases, and the junction held 9 bases outside the gene matches. The CDR3 has 14 residues. The CDR3 DNA follows: TGCAGTGCTAATAGCGCGGGGGGCCCGGAGACCCAGTACTTC. It specifies CSANSAGGPETQYF.

This clonotype was counted many times. An end of the junction does not agree with germline; a read error may underlie this. V gene TRBV15 combines with J gene TRBJ2-2; D not resolved. Per the germline V gene, CDR1 is LNHNV and CDR2 is YYDKDF (reference sequence). The CDR3 loop spans 15 amino acids. DNA of the CDR3: TGTGCCACCAGCAGAGAGGGCGGCTACACTGGGGAGCTGTTTTTT. It codes for CATSREGGYTGELFF.

The J gene is TRBJ1-1, the V gene TRBV6-1, with a weak D call TRBD1 (5 bases). The CDR3 sequence is 16 residues long. V shed 2 bases and J shed 5 bases, with 18 bases lying between them. Germline values: CDR1 MNHNS, CDR2 SASEGT. CDR3 protein: CASSEKLPGWGTEAFF. The CDR3, as DNA: TGTGCCAGCAGTGAAAAGTTGCCAGGTTGGGGGACTGAAGCTTTCTTT.

This clonotype has a handful of counts. This chain uses TRBV7-8 with TRBJ2-5; the D call may be TRBD1 or TRBD2 (6 bases each). CDR3 length: 17 residues. Germline V CDR1 and CDR2: SGHVS, FQNEAQ. Trimming stripped 1 base from V and 1 base from J, with 16 bases between. CDR3 sequence reads: CASSLGSRGGSQETQYF. The CDR3 nucleotides read TGTGCCAGCAGCTTAGGAAGCCGAGGGGGGTCCCAAGAGACCCAGTACTTC.

The table lists this clonotype with a few counts. V usage is TRBV5-5 and J usage is TRBJ1-2; perhaps TRBD1 as D (5 bases). The V gene lost 4 bases and the J gene lost 3 bases, with 13 bases spanning the gap. The CDR3 is made up of 14 amino acids. Germline V gives CDR1 SGHKS, CDR2 YYEKEE (reference sequence). The CDR3 reads CASSLGGGDYGYTF. The CDR3 DNA reads TGTGCCAGCAGCCTTGGAGGAGGGGACTATGGCTACACCTTC. Based on the CDR3 plus reference TRBV5-5 and TRBJ1-2, the full variable domain is DAGVTQSPTHLIKTRGQQVTLRCSPISGHKSVSWYQQVLGQGPQFIFQYYEKEERGRGNFPDRFSARQFPNYSSELNVNALLLGDSALYLCASSLGGGDYGYTFGSGTRLTVV.